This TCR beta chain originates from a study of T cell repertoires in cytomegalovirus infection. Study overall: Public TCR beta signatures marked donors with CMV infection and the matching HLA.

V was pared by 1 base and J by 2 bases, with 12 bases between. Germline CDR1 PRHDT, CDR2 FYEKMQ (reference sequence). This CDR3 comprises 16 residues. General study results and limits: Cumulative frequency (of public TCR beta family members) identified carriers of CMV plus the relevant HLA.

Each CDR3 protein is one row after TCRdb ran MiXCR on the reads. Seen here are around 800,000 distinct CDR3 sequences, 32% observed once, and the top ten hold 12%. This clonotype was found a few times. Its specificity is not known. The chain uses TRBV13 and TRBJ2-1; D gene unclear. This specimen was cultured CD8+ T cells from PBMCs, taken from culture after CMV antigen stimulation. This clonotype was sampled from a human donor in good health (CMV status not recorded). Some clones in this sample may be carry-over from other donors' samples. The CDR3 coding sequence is TGTGCCAGCAGCTTAGACGGTCCAGTTCCCTACAATGAGCAGTTCTTC. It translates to CASSLDGPVPYNEQFF.